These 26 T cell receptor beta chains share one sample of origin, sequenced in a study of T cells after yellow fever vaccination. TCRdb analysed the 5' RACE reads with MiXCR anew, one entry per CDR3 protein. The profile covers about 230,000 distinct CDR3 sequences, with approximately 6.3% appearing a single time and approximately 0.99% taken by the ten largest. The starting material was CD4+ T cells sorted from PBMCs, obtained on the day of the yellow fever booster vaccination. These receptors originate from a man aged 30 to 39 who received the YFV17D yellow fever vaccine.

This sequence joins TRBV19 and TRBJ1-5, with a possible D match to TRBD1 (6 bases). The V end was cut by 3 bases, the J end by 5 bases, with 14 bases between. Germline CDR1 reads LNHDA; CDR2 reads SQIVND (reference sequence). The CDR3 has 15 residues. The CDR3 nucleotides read TGTGCCAGTAGTATGCCTCAGGGGTATCATCAGCCCCAGCATTTT. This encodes CASSMPQGYHQPQHF.

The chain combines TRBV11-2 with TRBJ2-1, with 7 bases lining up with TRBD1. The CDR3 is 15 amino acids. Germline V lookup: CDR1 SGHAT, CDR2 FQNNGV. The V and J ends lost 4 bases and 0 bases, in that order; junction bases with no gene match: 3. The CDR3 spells CASSSQGVSYNEQFF. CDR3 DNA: TGTGCCAGCAGCTCCCAGGGGGTCTCCTACAATGAGCAGTTCTTC.

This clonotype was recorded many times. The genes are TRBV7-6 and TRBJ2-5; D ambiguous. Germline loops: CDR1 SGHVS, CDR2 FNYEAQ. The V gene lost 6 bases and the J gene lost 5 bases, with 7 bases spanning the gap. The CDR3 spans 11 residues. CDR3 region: CASRDRETQYF. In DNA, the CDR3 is TGTGCCAGCAGGGATCGGGAGACCCAGTACTTC.

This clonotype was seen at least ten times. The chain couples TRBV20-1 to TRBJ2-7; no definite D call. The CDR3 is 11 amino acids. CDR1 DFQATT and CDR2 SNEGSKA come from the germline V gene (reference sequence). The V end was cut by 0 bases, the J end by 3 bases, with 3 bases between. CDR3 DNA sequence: TGCAGTGCTAGAGAGAACTACGAGCAGTACTTC. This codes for CSARENYEQYF.

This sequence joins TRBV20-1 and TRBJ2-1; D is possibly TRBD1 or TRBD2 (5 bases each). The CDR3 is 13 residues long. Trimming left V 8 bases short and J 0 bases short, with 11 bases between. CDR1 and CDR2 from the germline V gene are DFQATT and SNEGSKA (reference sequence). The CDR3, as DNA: TGCAGTAGGGACCATCACTCCTACAATGAGCAGTTCTTC. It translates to CSRDHHSYNEQFF.

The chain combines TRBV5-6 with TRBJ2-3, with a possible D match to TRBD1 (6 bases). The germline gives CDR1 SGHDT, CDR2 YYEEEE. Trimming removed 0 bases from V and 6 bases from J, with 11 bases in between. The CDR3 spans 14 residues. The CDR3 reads CASSLVRGLDTQYF. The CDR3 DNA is TGTGCCAGCAGCTTGGTTAGGGGGTTGGATACGCAGTATTTT.

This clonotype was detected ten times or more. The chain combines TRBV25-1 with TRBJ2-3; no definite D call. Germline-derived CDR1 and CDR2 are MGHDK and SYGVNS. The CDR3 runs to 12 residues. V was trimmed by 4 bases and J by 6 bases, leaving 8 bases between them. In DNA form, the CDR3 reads TGTGCCAGCAGTGGCCCGTCGGATACGCAGTATTTT. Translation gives CASSGPSDTQYF.

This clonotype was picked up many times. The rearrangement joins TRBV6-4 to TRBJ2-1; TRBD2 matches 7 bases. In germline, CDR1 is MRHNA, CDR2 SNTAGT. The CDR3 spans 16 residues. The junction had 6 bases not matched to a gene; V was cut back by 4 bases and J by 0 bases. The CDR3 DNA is TGTGCCAGCAGTGCCCAACTAGCGTTCTCCTACAATGAGCAGTTCTTC. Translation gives CASSAQLAFSYNEQFF.

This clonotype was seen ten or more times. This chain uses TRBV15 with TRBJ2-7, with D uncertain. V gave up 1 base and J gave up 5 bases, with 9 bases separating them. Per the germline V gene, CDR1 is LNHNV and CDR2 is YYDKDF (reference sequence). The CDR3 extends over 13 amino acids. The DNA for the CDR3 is TGTGCCACCAGCAGAGGGGGAAGCGACGAGCAGTACTTC. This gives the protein CATSRGGSDEQYF. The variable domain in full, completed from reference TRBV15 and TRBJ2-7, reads DAMVIQNPRYQVTQFGKPVTLSCSQTLNHNVMYWYQQKSSQAPKLLFHYYDKDFNNEADTPDNFQSRRPNTSFCFLDIRSPGLGDTAMYLCATSRGGSDEQYFGPGTRLTVT.

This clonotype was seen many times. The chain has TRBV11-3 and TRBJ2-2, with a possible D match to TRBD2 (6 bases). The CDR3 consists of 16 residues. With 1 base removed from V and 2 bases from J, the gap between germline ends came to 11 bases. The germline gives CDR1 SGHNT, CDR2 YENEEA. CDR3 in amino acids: CASSLGGTLNTGELFF. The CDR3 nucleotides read TGTGCCAGCAGCTTAGGGGGGACTCTTAACACCGGGGAGCTGTTTTTT. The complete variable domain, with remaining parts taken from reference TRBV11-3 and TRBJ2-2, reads EAGVVQSPRYKIIEKKQPVAFWCNPISGHNTLYWYLQNLGQGPELLIRYENEEAVDDSQLPKDRFSAERLKGVDSTLKIQPAELGDSAVYLCASSLGGTLNTGELFFGEGSRLTVL.

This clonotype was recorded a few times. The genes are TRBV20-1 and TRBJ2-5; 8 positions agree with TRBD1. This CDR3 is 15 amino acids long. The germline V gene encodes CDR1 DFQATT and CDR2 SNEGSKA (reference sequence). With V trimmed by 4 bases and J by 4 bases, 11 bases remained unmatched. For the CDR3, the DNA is TGCAGTGCTAAAAGACAGGGGAGAAGTTCAGAGACCCAGTACTTC. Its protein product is CSAKRQGRSSETQYF.

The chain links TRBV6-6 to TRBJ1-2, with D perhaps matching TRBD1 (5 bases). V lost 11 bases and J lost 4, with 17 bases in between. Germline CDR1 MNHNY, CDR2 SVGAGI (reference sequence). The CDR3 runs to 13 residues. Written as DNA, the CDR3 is TGTGCCGGCTGGGACGACCGTCTCTATGGCTACACCTTC. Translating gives CAGWDDRLYGYTF.

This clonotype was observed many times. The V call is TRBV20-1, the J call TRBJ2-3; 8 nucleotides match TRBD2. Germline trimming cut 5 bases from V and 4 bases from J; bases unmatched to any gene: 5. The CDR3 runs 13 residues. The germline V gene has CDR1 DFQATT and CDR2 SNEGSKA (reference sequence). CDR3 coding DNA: TGCAGTGCTCTAAGCGGGAGCCCAGATACGCAGTATTTT. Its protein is CSALSGSPDTQYF.

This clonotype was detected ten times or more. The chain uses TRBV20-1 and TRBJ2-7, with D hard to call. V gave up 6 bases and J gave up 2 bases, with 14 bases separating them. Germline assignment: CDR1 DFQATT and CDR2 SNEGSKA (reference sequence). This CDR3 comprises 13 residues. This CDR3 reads CSAKLRVTYEQYF. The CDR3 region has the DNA TGCAGTGCCAAGCTGAGAGTTACCTACGAGCAGTACTTC.

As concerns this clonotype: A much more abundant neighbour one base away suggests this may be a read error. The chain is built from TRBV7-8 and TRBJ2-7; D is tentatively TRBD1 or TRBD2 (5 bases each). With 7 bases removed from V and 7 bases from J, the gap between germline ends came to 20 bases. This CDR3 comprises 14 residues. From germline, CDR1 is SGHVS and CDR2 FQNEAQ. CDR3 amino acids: CASNKGPAWVEQYF. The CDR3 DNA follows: TGTGCCAGCAACAAGGGACCGGCGTGGGTTGAGCAGTACTTC.

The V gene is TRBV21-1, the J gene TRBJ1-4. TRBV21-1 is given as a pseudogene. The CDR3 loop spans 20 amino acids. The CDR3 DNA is TGTGCCAGCAGCAAAGACACGGCGTGGGTCTCTGGACGGTCTAATGAAAAACTGTTTTTT. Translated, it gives CASSKDTAWVSGRSNEKLFF.

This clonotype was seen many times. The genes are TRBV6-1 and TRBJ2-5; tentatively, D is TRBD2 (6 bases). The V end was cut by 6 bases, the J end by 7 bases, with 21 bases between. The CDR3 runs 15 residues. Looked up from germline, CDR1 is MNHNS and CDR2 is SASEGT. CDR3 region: CASRPRGAWGVTQYF. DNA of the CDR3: TGTGCCAGCAGGCCCCGCGGGGCCTGGGGTGTGACCCAGTACTTC.

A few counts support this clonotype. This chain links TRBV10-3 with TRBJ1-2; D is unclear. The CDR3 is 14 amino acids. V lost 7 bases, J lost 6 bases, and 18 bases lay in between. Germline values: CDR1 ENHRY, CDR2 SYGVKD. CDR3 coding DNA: TGTGCCATCACCAAGGACGGGGTAACTGATGGCTACACCTTC. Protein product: CAITKDGVTDGYTF.

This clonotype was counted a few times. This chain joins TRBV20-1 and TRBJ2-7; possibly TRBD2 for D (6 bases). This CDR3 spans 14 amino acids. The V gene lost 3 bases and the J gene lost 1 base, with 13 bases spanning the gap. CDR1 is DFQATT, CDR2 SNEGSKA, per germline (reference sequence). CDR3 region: CSASSSGRSYEQYF. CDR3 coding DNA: TGCAGTGCTAGTAGTTCAGGGAGGTCCTACGAGCAGTACTTC.

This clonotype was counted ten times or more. The CDR3: CASSLFDSYNEQFF. CDR3 bases: TGTGCCAGCAGCTTATTCGACAGCTACAATGAGCAGTTCTTC. V is TRBV7-9 and J is TRBJ2-1; TRBD1 is a possible D gene (5 bases). V was cut by 2 bases and J by 3 bases, with 8 bases left in between. The CDR3 spans 14 residues. Germline CDR1 SEHNR, CDR2 FQNEAQ (reference sequence).

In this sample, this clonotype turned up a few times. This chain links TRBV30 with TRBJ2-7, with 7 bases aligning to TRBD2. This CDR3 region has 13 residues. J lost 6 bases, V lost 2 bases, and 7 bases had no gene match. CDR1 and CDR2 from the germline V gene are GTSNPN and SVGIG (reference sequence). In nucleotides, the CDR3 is TGTGCCTGGAGTCGGCTGACTAGCAGCGAGCAGTACTTC. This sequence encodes CAWSRLTSSEQYF.

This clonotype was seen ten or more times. The CDR3 DNA reads as TGCGCCAGCAGCCCCGAGGGGGGAGTAGGACAGCCCCAGCATTTT. It is translated as CASSPEGGVGQPQHF. The gene calls are TRBV5-1 and TRBJ1-5; D perhaps matches TRBD1 (6 bases). V dropped 4 bases and J dropped 7 bases, with 18 bases sitting between them. The CDR3 is made up of 15 amino acids. Germline assignment: CDR1 SGHRS and CDR2 YFSETQ.

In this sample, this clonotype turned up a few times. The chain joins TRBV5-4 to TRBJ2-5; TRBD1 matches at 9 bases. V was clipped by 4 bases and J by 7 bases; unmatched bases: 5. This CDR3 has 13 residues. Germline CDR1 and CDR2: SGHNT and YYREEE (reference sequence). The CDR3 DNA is TGTGCCAGCAGCCTACAGGGGGCGGGGACCCAGTACTTC. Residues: CASSLQGAGTQYF. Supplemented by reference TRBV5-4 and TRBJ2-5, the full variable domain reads ETGVTQSPTHLIKTRGQQVTLRCSSQSGHNTVSWYQQALGQGPQFIFQYYREEENGRGNFPPRFSGLQFPNYSSELNVNALELDDSALYLCASSLQGAGTQYFGPGTRLLVL.

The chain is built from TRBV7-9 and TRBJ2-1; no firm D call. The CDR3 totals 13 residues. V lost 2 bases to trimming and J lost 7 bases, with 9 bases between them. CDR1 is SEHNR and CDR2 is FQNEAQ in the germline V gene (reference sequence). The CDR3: CASSLIGRNEQFF. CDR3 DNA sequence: TGTGCCAGCAGCTTAATAGGTCGGAATGAGCAGTTCTTC.

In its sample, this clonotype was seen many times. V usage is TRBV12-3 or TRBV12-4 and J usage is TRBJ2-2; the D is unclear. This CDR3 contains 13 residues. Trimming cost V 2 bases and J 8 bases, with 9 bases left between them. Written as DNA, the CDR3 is TGTGCCAGCAGTTTATTTGGTTTGGGGGAGCTGTTTTTT. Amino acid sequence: CASSLFGLGELFF.

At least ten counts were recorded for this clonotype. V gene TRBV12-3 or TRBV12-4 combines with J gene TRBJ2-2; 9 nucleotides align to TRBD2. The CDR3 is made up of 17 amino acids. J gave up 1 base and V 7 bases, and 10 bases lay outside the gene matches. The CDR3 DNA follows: TGTGCCAGCACAGCTCTTGGCGGGAGGGTGAACACCGGGGAGCTGTTTTTT. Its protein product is CASTALGGRVNTGELFF.